The rows below give T cell receptor beta chains drawn from one sample of a study of blood T cell repertoires in COVID-19. TCRdb keeps only in-frame clones here, not all; method: immunoSEQ multiplex PCR. The sample records 90,000 to 120,000 clones, almost 85% being singletons. Sequencing used peripheral blood. These receptors came from a human donor in a cohort sampled during active COVID-19. Both conserved end residues are part of each CDR3. The order of the fields is D gene, J gene, V gene, clone size, CDR3 DNA, CDR3 protein. The D gene is left open where the match is weak. Only some rows state a clone size, as once, few, many or a class for expanded clones.

.,TRBJ2-1,TRBV14,.,TGTGCCAGCAGTCGGACGGGAAAGTATGGCAATGAGCAGTTCTTC,CASSRTGKYGNEQFF
TRBD1,TRBJ2-2,TRBV5-4,.,TGTGCCAGCAGCCAAGCCGGGACAGCGAACACCGGGGAGCTGTTTTTT,CASSQAGTANTGELFF
TRBD1,TRBJ1-1,TRBV11-2,.,TGTGCCAGCAGCGGGGGACAGGGCTTGAACACTGAAGCTTTCTTT,CASSGGQGLNTEAFF
.,TRBJ2-2,TRBV5-1,.,TGCGCCAGCAGCGTTAGCGTGTCGGGCACCGGGGAGCTGTTTTTT,CASSVSVSGTGELFF
TRBD2,TRBJ2-1,TRBV7-9,.,TGTGCCAGCAGCTTAGGGTCGGGGGGCTCCTACAATGAGCAGTTCTTC,CASSLGSGGSYNEQFF
.,TRBJ2-1,TRBV28,.,TGTGCCAGCAAGAGGGCGGGCAGAGATGAGCAGTTCTTC,CASKRAGRDEQFF
.,TRBJ1-1,TRBV19,.,TGTGCCAGTAGTATTGCCGGGGTCCGGGCTGAAGCTTTCTTT,CASSIAGVRAEAFF
.,TRBJ2-3,TRBV11-2,.,TGTGCCAGCAGCTTTGGTTCGACGGGGTTTAGCACAGATACGCAGTATTTT,CASSFGSTGFSTDTQYF
.,TRBJ2-1,TRBV19,.,TGTGCCAGTAGTCTATTAGCGCCCCTCTATGAGCAGTTCTTC,CASSLLAPLYEQFF
.,TRBJ1-3,TRBV3-1/TRBV3-2,.,TGTGCCAGCAGCCCCGGGACTGGATTTACTGGAAACACCATATATTTT,CASSPGTGFTGNTIYF
TRBD2,TRBJ2-7,TRBV10-3,once,TGTGCCATCACTAAGGGGCTAGCGGGAGAAGACGAGCAGTACTTC,CAITKGLAGEDEQYF
.,TRBJ2-7,TRBV6-2/TRBV6-3,.,TGTGCCAGCAGTTACAGTCAAGGACACCGGAGCGACGAGCAGTACTTC,CASSYSQGHRSDEQYF
.,TRBJ2-1,TRBV7-2,few,TGTGCCAGCAGCTTAACTCCCCTTGTCGGAGGGCAGTTCTTC,CASSLTPLVGGQFF
TRBD1,TRBJ1-1,TRBV30,.,TGTGCCTGGAGTGTAGGACAGGGTAAGACTGAAGCTTTCTTT,CAWSVGQGKTEAFF
.,TRBJ1-6,TRBV3-1/TRBV3-2,.,TGTGCCAGCAGCCAAGTACAGGTCTATAATTCACCCCTCCACTTT,CASSQVQVYNSPLHF
TRBD1,TRBJ1-1,TRBV30,.,TGTGCCTGGAGTTTCGGACAGGCGACGATTGCTTTCTTT,CAWSFGQATIAFF
TRBD2,TRBJ2-7,TRBV6-5,once,TGTGCCAGCACCGTACTAGCGGGAGACGAGCAGTACTTC,CASTVLAGDEQYF